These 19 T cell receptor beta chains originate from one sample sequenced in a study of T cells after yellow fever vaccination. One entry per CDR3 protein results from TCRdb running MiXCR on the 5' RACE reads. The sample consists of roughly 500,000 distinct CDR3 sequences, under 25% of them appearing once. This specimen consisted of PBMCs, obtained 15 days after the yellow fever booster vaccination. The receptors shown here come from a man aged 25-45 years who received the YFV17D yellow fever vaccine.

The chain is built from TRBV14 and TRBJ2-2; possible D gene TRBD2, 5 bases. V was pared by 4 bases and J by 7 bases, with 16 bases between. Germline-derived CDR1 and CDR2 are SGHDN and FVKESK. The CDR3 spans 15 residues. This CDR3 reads CASSPMGVVGGELFF. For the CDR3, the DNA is TGTGCCAGCAGCCCGATGGGAGTCGTGGGCGGGGAGCTGTTTTTT.

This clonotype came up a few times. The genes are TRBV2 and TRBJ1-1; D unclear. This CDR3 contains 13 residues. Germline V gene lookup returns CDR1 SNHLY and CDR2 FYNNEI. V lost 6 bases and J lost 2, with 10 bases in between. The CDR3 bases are TGTGCCAGCAGACTGACGGGAAACACTGAAGCTTTCTTT. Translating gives CASRLTGNTEAFF.

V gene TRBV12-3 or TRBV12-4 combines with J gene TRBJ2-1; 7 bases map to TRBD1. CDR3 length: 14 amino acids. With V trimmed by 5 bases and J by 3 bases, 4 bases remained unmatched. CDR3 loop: CASSPRDSYNEQFF. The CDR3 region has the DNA TGTGCCAGCAGTCCTCGGGACAGCTACAATGAGCAGTTCTTC.

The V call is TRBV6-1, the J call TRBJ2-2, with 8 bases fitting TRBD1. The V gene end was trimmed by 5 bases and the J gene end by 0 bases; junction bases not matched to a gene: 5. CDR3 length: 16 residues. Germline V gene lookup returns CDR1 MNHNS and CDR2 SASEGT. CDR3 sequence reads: CASSRDRFANTGELFF. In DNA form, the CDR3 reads TGTGCCAGCAGTCGGGACAGGTTCGCGAACACCGGGGAGCTGTTTTTT.

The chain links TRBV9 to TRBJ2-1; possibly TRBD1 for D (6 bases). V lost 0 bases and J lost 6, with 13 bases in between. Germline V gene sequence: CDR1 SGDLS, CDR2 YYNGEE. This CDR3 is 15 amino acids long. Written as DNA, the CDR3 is TGTGCCAGCAGCGTAGATCCACAGGGCTCCAATGAGCAGTTCTTC. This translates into CASSVDPQGSNEQFF.

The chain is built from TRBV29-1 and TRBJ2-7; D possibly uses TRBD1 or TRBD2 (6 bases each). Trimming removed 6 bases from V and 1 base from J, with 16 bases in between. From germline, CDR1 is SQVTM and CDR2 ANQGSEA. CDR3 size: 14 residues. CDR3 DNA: TGCAGCGTGGTGGGGGGCTTCGGATCCTACGAGCAGTACTTC. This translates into CSVVGGFGSYEQYF.

The DNA of the CDR3 is TGCGCCAGCAGCTATACCGGGACAGGGGACACTGAAGCTTTCTTT. Translated, it gives CASSYTGTGDTEAFF. The rearrangement uses TRBV5-1 and TRBJ1-1; 10 bases line up with TRBD1. Germline V gene lookup returns CDR1 SGHRS and CDR2 YFSETQ. The CDR3 loop spans 15 amino acids. Trimming removed 3 bases from V and 3 bases from J; junction bases left unmatched: 5.

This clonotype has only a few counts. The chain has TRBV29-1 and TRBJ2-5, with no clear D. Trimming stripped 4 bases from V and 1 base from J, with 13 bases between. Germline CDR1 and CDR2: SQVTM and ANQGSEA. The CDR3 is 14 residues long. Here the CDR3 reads CSVAPYRIQETQYF. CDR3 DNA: TGCAGCGTTGCACCTTACAGAATCCAAGAGACCCAGTACTTC.

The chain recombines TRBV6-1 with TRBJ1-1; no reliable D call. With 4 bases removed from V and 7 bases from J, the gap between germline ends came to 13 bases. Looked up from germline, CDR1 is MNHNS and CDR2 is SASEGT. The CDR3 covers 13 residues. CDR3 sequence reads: CASSGIGVLEAFF. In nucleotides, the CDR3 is TGTGCCAGCAGTGGGATCGGGGTCCTTGAAGCTTTCTTT.

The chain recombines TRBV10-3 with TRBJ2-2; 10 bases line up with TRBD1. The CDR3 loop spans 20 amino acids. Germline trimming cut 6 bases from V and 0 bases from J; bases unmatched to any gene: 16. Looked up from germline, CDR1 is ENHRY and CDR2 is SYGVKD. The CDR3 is CAIRASEGQGSFANTGELFF. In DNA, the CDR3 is TGTGCCATCAGGGCCAGCGAGGGACAGGGGTCCTTCGCGAACACCGGGGAGCTGTTTTTT.

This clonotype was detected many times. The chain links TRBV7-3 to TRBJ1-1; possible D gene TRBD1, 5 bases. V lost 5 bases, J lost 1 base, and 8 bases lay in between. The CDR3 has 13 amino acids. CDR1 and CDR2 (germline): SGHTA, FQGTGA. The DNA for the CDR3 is TGTGCCAGCAGCCGACAGCAGAACACTGAAGCTTTCTTT. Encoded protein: CASSRQQNTEAFF.

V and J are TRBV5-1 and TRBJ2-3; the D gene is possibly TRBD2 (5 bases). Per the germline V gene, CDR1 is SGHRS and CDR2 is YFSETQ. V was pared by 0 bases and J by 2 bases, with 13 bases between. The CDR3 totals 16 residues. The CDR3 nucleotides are TGCGCCAGCAGCTTGGATTCGGGGTGGGTCACAGATACGCAGTATTTT. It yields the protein CASSLDSGWVTDTQYF. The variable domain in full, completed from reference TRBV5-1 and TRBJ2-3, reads KAGVTQTPRYLIKTRGQQVTLSCSPISGHRSVSWYQQTPGQGLQFLFEYFSETQRNKGNFPGRFSGRQFSNSRSEMNVSTLELGDSALYLCASSLDSGWVTDTQYFGPGTRLTVL.

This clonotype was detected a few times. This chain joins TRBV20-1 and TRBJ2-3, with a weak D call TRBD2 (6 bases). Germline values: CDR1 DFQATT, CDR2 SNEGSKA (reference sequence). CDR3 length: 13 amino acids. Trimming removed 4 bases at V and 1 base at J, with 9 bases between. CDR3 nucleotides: TGCAGTGCTACGATAGCGGGCACAGATACGCAGTATTTT. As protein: CSATIAGTDTQYF.

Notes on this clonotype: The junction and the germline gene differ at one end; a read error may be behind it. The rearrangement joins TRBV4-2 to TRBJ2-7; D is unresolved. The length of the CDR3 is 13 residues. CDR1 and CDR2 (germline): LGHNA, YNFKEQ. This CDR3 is CASSQEGSSEQYF. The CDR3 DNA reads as TGTGCCAGCAGCCAAGAGGGGTCCTCCGAGCAGTACTTC.

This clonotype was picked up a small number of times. This chain's CDR3 is CASLGRSNQPQHF. The CDR3 nucleotides are TGTGCCAGCCTGGGGCGTAGCAATCAGCCCCAGCATTTT. The chain combines TRBV6-2 or TRBV6-3 with TRBJ1-5; D is perhaps TRBD1 (5 bases). V was pared by 8 bases and J by 0 bases, with 8 bases between. Germline CDR1 is MNHEY and CDR2 is SVGEGT. CDR3 length equals 13 residues.

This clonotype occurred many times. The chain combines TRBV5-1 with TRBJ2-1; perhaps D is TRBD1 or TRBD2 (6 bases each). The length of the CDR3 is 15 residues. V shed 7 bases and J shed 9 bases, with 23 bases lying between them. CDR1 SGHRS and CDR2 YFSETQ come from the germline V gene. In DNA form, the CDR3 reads TGCGCCAGCCAACCCGCGGCGGGAAGAGGGGGTGAGCAGTTCTTC. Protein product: CASQPAAGRGGEQFF. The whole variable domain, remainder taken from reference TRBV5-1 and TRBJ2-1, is KAGVTQTPRYLIKTRGQQVTLSCSPISGHRSVSWYQQTPGQGLQFLFEYFSETQRNKGNFPGRFSGRQFSNSRSEMNVSTLELGDSALYLCASQPAAGRGGEQFFGPGTRLTVL.

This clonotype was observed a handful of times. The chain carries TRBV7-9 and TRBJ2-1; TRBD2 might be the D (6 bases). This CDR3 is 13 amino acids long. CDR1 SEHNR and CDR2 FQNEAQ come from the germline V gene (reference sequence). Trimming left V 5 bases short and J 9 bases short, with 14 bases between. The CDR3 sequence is CASSPLAGGEQFF. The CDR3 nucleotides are TGTGCCAGCAGCCCCCTAGCCGGGGGTGAGCAGTTCTTC.

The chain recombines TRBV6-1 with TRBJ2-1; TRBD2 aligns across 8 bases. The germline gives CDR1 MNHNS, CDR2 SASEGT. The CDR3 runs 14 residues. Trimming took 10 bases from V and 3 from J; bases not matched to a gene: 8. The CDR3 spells CATLHSGNYNEQFF. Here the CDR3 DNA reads TGTGCCACCCTACATAGCGGGAACTACAATGAGCAGTTCTTC.

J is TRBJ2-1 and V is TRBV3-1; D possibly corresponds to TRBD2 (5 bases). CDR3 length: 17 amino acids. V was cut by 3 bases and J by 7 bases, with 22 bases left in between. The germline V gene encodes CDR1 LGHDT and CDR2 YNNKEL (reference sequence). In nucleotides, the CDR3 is TGTGCCAGCAGCCATGGCGGCTTGAGGGCGGCTCATAATGAGCAGTTCTTC. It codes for CASSHGGLRAAHNEQFF.